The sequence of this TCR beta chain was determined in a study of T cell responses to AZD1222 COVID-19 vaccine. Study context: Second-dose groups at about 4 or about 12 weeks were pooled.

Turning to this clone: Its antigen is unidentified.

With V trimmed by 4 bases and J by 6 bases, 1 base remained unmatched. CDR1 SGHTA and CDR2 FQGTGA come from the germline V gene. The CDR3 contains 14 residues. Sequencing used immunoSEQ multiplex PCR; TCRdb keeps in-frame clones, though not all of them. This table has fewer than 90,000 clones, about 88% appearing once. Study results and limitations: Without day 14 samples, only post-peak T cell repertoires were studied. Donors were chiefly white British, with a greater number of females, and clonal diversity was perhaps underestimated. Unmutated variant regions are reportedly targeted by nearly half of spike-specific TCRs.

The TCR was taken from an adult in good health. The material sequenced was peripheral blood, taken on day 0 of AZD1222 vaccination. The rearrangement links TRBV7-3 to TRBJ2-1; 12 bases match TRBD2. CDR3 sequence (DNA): TGTGCCAGCAGCTCGACTAGCGGGGGCAATGAGCAGTTCTTC. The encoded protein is CASSSTSGGNEQFF. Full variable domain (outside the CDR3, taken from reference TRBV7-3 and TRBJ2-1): GAGVSQTPSNKVTEKGKYVELRCDPISGHTALYWYRQSLGQGPEFLIYFQGTGAADDSGLPNDRFFAVRPEGSVSTLKIQRTERGDSAVYLCASSSTSGGNEQFFGPGTRLTVL.